Shown below are 5 T cell receptor beta chains from a single sample sequenced in a study of CD8 T cells in ankylosing spondylitis. TCRdb re-called the 5' RACE reads with MiXCR, one entry per CDR3 protein. Here the sample spans some 87,000 distinct CDR3 sequences, roughly 9.6% being singletons. The sample comprised blood, either unsorted or a sorted T cell fraction (not recorded which). The receptors originated from a male donor with ankylosing spondylitis or in good health (not recorded which).

This clonotype has a handful of counts. The V and J genes are TRBV27 and TRBJ2-1; 7 bases align to TRBD1. CDR1 and CDR2 (germline): MNHEY, SMNVEV (reference sequence). With 3 bases clipped from V and 5 bases from J, the junction kept 4 bases outside the gene matches. The CDR3 is 14 residues long. CDR3 bases: TGTGCCAGCAGTTTGAGGGACAGAAACAATGAGCAGTTCTTC. Its protein is CASSLRDRNNEQFF.

This clonotype was detected many times. This chain uses TRBV28 with TRBJ2-7; 7 bases align to TRBD1. The V segment lost 2 bases and the J segment 0 bases; nucleotides outside the gene matches: 10. There are 17 residues in the CDR3. CDR1 is MDHEN and CDR2 is SYDVKM in the germline V gene. The CDR3 is CASSLPRTGRSSYEQYF. DNA of the CDR3: TGTGCCAGCAGTTTACCTCGGACAGGCCGGAGCTCCTACGAGCAGTACTTC.

The chain couples TRBV7-9 to TRBJ1-5, with 8 bases that match TRBD1. This CDR3 region has 16 residues. The germline V gene has CDR1 SEHNR and CDR2 FQNEAQ (reference sequence). J gave up 6 bases and V 5 bases, and 12 bases lay outside the gene matches. CDR3 loop: CASSLFGTGDSQPQHF. The CDR3 nucleotides read TGTGCCAGCAGCCTATTTGGGACAGGTGATTCTCAGCCCCAGCATTTT. The whole variable domain, filled in from reference TRBV7-9 and TRBJ1-5, reads DTGVSQNPRHKITKRGQNVTFRCDPISEHNRLYWYRQTLGQGPEFLTYFQNEAQLEKSRLLSDRFSAERPKGSFSTLEIQRTEQGDSAMYLCASSLFGTGDSQPQHFGDGTRLSIL.

The CDR3 bases are TGTGCCACCAGTGACCCAGGGACTAGCGGGGCTCCGGGTGAGCAGTTCTTC. Protein: CATSDPGTSGAPGEQFF. J is TRBJ2-1 and V is TRBV24-1; 13 bases are shared with TRBD2. Per the germline V gene, CDR1 is KGHDR and CDR2 is SFDVKD. V dropped 4 bases and J dropped 9; count of bases not matched to a gene: 11. The CDR3 runs 17 residues.

This clonotype showed up many times. V is TRBV18 and J is TRBJ2-7; 8 nucleotides agree with TRBD1. CDR1 KGHSH and CDR2 LQKENI come from the germline V gene. V shed 6 bases, J shed 4 bases, and the junction held 2 bases outside the gene matches. This CDR3 contains 12 residues. The chain's CDR3 is CASSRTGYEQYF. The CDR3 DNA reads TGTGCCAGCTCCCGGACAGGGTACGAGCAGTACTTC.